The 30 T cell receptor beta chains listed next were all sequenced from one sample in a study of beta chain features in type 1 diabetes. Of the isolated RNA, all was reverse transcribed, and so the sequenced material was expressed TCRB transcripts. Assay used: immunoSEQ multiplex PCR; TCRdb lists only in-frame clones, some missing. The top ten hold 0.02% to 0.025% of the sample, which has 900,000 or so clones, roughly a sixth seen once. Sequenced input: naive CD4+ T cells from blood. The receptors derive from a young woman in good health.

The chain carries TRBV6-5 and TRBJ2-1, with 9 bases aligning to TRBD1. V lost 5 bases, J lost 9 bases, and 11 bases stayed unmatched. Germline V CDR1 and CDR2: MNHEY, SVGAGI. The CDR3 has 15 residues. CDR3 residues: CASSLDRGQSSEQFF. The CDR3 coding sequence is TGTGCCAGCAGTCTGGACAGGGGTCAGTCAAGTGAGCAGTTCTTC.

The chain employs TRBV29-1 and TRBJ2-2; D not resolved. Germline V gives CDR1 SQVTM, CDR2 ANQGSEA. Trimming cost V 4 bases and J 8 bases, with 8 bases left between them. CDR3 length: 11 residues. The CDR3, as DNA: TGCAGCGTTGGGGCCTCAGGGGAGCTGTTTTTT. Protein sequence: CSVGASGELFF.

In its sample, this clone was seen a few times. The chain is built from TRBV6-5 and TRBJ2-7; either TRBD1 or TRBD2 may supply D (5 bases each). The CDR3 length is 14 residues. Trimming shortened V by 8 bases and J by 3 bases, and 17 bases separated the two germline ends. The V gene's germline CDR1 is MNHEY and CDR2 SVGAGI. DNA for the CDR3: TGTGCCAGCCAACCAACCGGGACGATCTACGAGCAGTACTTC. Protein sequence: CASQPTGTIYEQYF.

The rearrangement joins TRBV2 to TRBJ1-1; tentatively, D is TRBD1 (6 bases). Germline V CDR1 and CDR2: SNHLY, FYNNEI. The CDR3 is made up of 13 amino acids. Trimming pared 4 bases from V and 8 bases from J, leaving 14 bases between. The CDR3 sequence: CASSGALGTEAFF. In DNA form, the CDR3 reads TGTGCCAGCAGTGGGGCCCTCGGGACAGAAGCTTTCTTT. The full variable domain, its missing parts supplied by reference TRBV2 and TRBJ1-1, is EPEVTQTPSHQVTQMGQEVILRCVPISNHLYFYWYRQILGQKVEFLVSFYNNEISEKSEIFDDQFSVERPDGSNFTLKIRSTKLEDSAMYFCASSGALGTEAFFGQGTRLTVV.

This sequence joins TRBV28 and TRBJ1-2; TRBD1 agrees at 8 bases. The V and J ends lost 6 bases and 4 bases, in that order; junction bases with no gene match: 4. Per the germline V gene, CDR1 is MDHEN and CDR2 is SYDVKM. This CDR3 has 13 residues. CDR3 protein: CASSWTGSYGYTF. The CDR3 bases are TGTGCCAGCAGCTGGACAGGGTCCTATGGCTACACCTTC.

Only a few counts were recorded for this clone. This rearrangement joins TRBV15 to TRBJ2-1; 9 nucleotides align to TRBD1. The trim removed 2 bases at V and 4 bases at J, leaving 6 bases unmatched. This CDR3 comprises 16 residues. Germline loops: CDR1 LNHNV, CDR2 YYDKDF (reference sequence). In DNA, the CDR3 is TGTGCCACCAGCAGATTCCGGGACAGGGAATACAATGAGCAGTTCTTC. Encoded protein: CATSRFRDREYNEQFF.

The V gene is TRBV4-3, the J gene TRBJ2-1, with TRBD2 matching 8 bases. V lost 1 base and J lost 8; bases outside the gene matches: 13. Germline-derived CDR1 and CDR2 are LGHNA and YSLEER. The length of the CDR3 is 17 residues. The CDR3 sequence: CASSQAPSGSNIDEQFF. In nucleotides, the CDR3 is TGCGCCAGCAGCCAAGCGCCGAGCGGGAGTAATATCGATGAGCAGTTCTTC.

The gene calls are TRBV7-8 and TRBJ2-5, with 7 bases that match TRBD2. The CDR3 is 13 residues long. After removal of 4 bases from V and 5 bases from J, the junction contained 4 bases not matched to a gene. Germline V gene sequence: CDR1 SGHVS, CDR2 FQNEAQ. CDR3 sequence reads: CASSSGRVETQYF. CDR3 sequence (DNA): TGTGCCAGCAGCTCGGGGAGGGTCGAGACCCAGTACTTC.

The chain has TRBV5-1 and TRBJ2-7, with D perhaps matching TRBD2 (5 bases). CDR1 is SGHRS, CDR2 YFSETQ, per germline. The CDR3 runs to 15 residues. V lost 0 bases and J lost 3, with 13 bases in between. The CDR3 bases are TGCGCCAGCAGCTTGGAAAAGGGAGCCCTCTACGAGCAGTACTTC. This gives the protein CASSLEKGALYEQYF.

This clone appeared a few times. The J gene is TRBJ2-1, the V gene TRBV14; weak D call: TRBD2 (5 bases). Trimming took off 0 bases at V and 6 bases at J, with 18 bases between the two ends. The V gene's germline CDR1 is SGHDN and CDR2 FVKESK. The CDR3 loop spans 17 amino acids. CDR3 sequence reads: CASSQDRPRSGSNEQFF. CDR3 bases: TGTGCCAGCAGCCAAGATCGACCTCGGAGTGGGAGCAATGAGCAGTTCTTC.

V gene TRBV19 combines with J gene TRBJ1-5; TRBD1 is a possible D gene (5 bases). The CDR3 is 14 residues long. Germline-derived CDR1 and CDR2 are LNHDA and SQIVND (reference sequence). V was shortened by 10 bases and J by 7 bases, with 20 bases between the two germline ends. CDR3: CATSRGSSWQPQHF. The CDR3 DNA is TGTGCCACCTCCCGGGGGTCTTCATGGCAGCCCCAGCATTTT.

This rearrangement joins TRBV7-2 to TRBJ2-3; 12 positions match TRBD2. V lost 5 bases, J lost 6 bases, and 12 bases stayed unmatched. This CDR3 region has 17 residues. Germline CDR1 is SGHTA and CDR2 is FQGNSA. DNA of the CDR3: TGTGCCAGCAGCAAAAACCAGGGACTAGCGGGCGGTGATACGCAGTATTTT. This sequence encodes CASSKNQGLAGGDTQYF.

In its sample, this clone was seen a few times. V usage is TRBV21-1 and J usage is TRBJ2-7; the D call of TRBD2 is as the table states it, not checked on the DNA. TRBV21-1 is a documented pseudogene. This CDR3 region has 19 residues. Here the CDR3 DNA reads TGTGCCAGCAGCAAATCTCAAGAGGGGGCTAGCGGGTGGTCCTACGAGCAGTACTTC. This codes for CASSKSQEGASGWSYEQYF.

This clone came up a few times. DNA of the CDR3: TGCGCCAGCAGCAACATACAGGGAGCTAACTATGGCTACACCTTC. This encodes CASSNIQGANYGYTF. The chain is built from TRBV5-1 and TRBJ1-2; TRBD1 might be the D (6 bases). The germline gives CDR1 SGHRS, CDR2 YFSETQ. Trimming removed 4 bases at V and 0 bases at J, with 13 bases between. The CDR3 is made up of 15 amino acids.

This clone was counted only a few times. This sequence joins TRBV21-1 and TRBJ1-2. TRBV21-1 is reported as a pseudogene. This CDR3 region has 14 residues. The CDR3: CASSMRRISYGYTF. CDR3 coding DNA: TGTGCCAGCAGCATGAGACGTATTTCCTATGGCTACACCTTC.

This sequence joins TRBV21-1 and TRBJ2-7. TRBV21-1 is flagged as a pseudogene. The CDR3 loop spans 14 amino acids. In DNA, the CDR3 is TGTGCCAGCAGTTCACTCGACGAATTTTACGAGCAGTACTTC. Encoded protein: CASSSLDEFYEQYF.

There are a few counts of this clone. The V and J genes are TRBV9 and TRBJ1-5; perhaps TRBD1 as D (5 bases). Per germline, CDR1 SGDLS and CDR2 YYNGEE. Deletions cut 4 bases from V and 6 bases from J, with 11 bases between. The CDR3 has 13 residues. This CDR3 reads CASSFRGGQPQHF. The CDR3 bases are TGTGCCAGCAGCTTCCGCGGGGGTCAGCCCCAGCATTTT.

This sequence joins TRBV6-5 and TRBJ2-7; the D gene could be TRBD1 or TRBD2 (5 bases each). Germline-derived CDR1 and CDR2 are MNHEY and SVGAGI. The CDR3 has 13 amino acids. The V end was cut by 6 bases, the J end by 6 bases, with 15 bases between. The chain's CDR3 is CASRSGALGEQYF. The CDR3 DNA is TGTGCCAGCAGGTCCGGGGCCTTGGGCGAGCAGTACTTC.

CDR3 nucleotide sequence: TGTGCCAGCAGCTTACCAAGCGGGTATAGCACAGATACGCAGTATTTT. Amino acid sequence: CASSLPSGYSTDTQYF. J is TRBJ2-3 and V is TRBV7-9, with D perhaps matching TRBD2 (6 bases). CDR3 size: 16 residues. Germline CDR1 SEHNR, CDR2 FQNEAQ (reference sequence). Trimming removed 2 bases at V and 0 bases at J, with 12 bases between.

The genes are TRBV7-2 and TRBJ1-3; the D gene is possibly TRBD1 (6 bases). V was trimmed by 6 bases and J by 0 bases, leaving 15 bases between them. The germline CDR1 and CDR2 sequences are SGHTA and FQGNSA. This CDR3 contains 16 residues. CDR3 bases: TGTGCCAGCAGTCCCATGGGGGCCCCCTCTGGAAACACCATATATTTT. As protein: CASSPMGAPSGNTIYF.

This clone has only one observation. The chain carries TRBV4-2 and TRBJ2-2; possible D gene TRBD1, 5 bases. The CDR3 extends over 17 amino acids. Trimming stripped 3 bases from V and 5 bases from J, with 19 bases between. The germline CDR1 and CDR2 sequences are LGHNA and YNFKEQ. The CDR3 reads CASSQDETRAWTGELFF. The CDR3 DNA follows: TGTGCCAGCAGCCAGGACGAAACCAGGGCTTGGACCGGGGAGCTGTTTTTT.

The genes are TRBV7-2 and TRBJ2-7, with 7 nucleotides matching TRBD1. The V segment lost 6 bases and the J segment 2 bases; nucleotides outside the gene matches: 4. The CDR3 runs to 13 residues. The germline CDR1 and CDR2 sequences are SGHTA and FQGNSA. Here the CDR3 DNA reads TGTGCCAGCAGTGAACAGGGGCCCTACGAGCAGTACTTC. This encodes CASSEQGPYEQYF.

This chain joins TRBV28 and TRBJ1-5; no definite D call. The V and J ends lost 6 bases and 2 bases respectively, with 14 bases between them. This CDR3 has 15 residues. From germline, CDR1 is MDHEN and CDR2 SYDVKM. CDR3 loop: CASSSSGTGNQPQHF. The DNA for the CDR3 is TGTGCCAGCAGCAGCAGTGGAACGGGCAATCAGCCCCAGCATTTT.

This clone was counted a few times. The chain recombines TRBV5-1 with TRBJ2-1; D remains ambiguous. CDR1 and CDR2 from the germline V gene are SGHRS and YFSETQ. The CDR3 is 16 amino acids. V was clipped by 0 bases and J by 4 bases, with 14 bases between them. This chain's CDR3 is CASSLGSWVGYNEQFF. Written as DNA, the CDR3 is TGCGCCAGCAGCTTGGGAAGCTGGGTAGGGTACAATGAGCAGTTCTTC.

This clone appeared a few times. The chain is built from TRBV29-1 and TRBJ1-1; D might be TRBD1 (5 bases). Per the germline V gene, CDR1 is SQVTM and CDR2 is ANQGSEA. V lost 6 bases and J lost 0, with 11 bases in between. The CDR3 has 13 amino acids. The CDR3 DNA reads as TGCAGCGTGGCAGGGATTGTGAACACTGAAGCTTTCTTT. It encodes CSVAGIVNTEAFF.

Of note for this clone: Mismatch with germline at one junction end may stem from a read error. The genes are TRBV7-9 and TRBJ1-1; D uncertain. The CDR3 runs 14 residues. Germline CDR1 SEHNR, CDR2 FQNEAQ (reference sequence). CDR3 residues: CASSLEWLNAEAFF. The DNA of the CDR3 is TGTGCCAGCAGCTTAGAATGGCTGAACGCTGAAGCTTTCTTT.

This clone was counted only a few times. This sequence joins TRBV9 and TRBJ2-3; 7 bases fit TRBD2. The CDR3 covers 16 residues. CDR1 and CDR2 (germline): SGDLS, YYNGEE. The J segment lost 5 bases and the V segment lost 0 bases, leaving 9 bases of the junction unmatched. The CDR3 DNA follows: TGTGCCAGCAGCGTAGCGGCGGGATGGGAGGGAGATACGCAGTATTTT. Protein sequence: CASSVAAGWEGDTQYF.

The V gene is TRBV10-3, the J gene TRBJ2-1; 8 bases align to TRBD2. This CDR3 contains 15 residues. Trimming removed 5 bases from V and 7 bases from J; junction bases left unmatched: 10. The V gene's germline CDR1 is ENHRY and CDR2 SYGVKD. In DNA form, the CDR3 reads TGTGCCATCAGTCCTGGACTAGCCAGAGGAAATGAGCAGTTCTTC. It encodes CAISPGLARGNEQFF.

This clone has a handful of counts. The chain couples TRBV14 to TRBJ2-1; D call uncertain. The V end was cut by 1 base, the J end by 1 base, with 11 bases between. CDR3 length: 16 residues. Germline assignment: CDR1 SGHDN and CDR2 FVKESK. CDR3: CASSQVGSSSYNEQFF. The CDR3 coding sequence is TGTGCCAGCAGCCAAGTGGGTAGCAGTTCCTACAATGAGCAGTTCTTC.

This chain connects TRBV19 to TRBJ2-6; D remains unclear. V was clipped by 11 bases and J by 0 bases, with 11 bases between them. The germline V gene encodes CDR1 LNHDA and CDR2 SQIVND (reference sequence). The CDR3 has 14 amino acids. DNA of the CDR3: TGTGCCGGGTCCGCAAACTCTGGGGCCAACGTCCTGACTTTC. Amino acids: CAGSANSGANVLTF.